A selection of T cell receptor beta chains follows, all from one sample in a study of cytomegalovirus exposure and HLA in healthy donors. Measured with immunoSEQ multiplex PCR; TCRdb has only the in-frame clones, and not every one. The sample records some 200,000 clones, 75% to 90% being singletons. Sequenced sample: PBMCs. These receptors originate from a woman between 45 and 60 years old in good health and CMV-seropositive. Each CDR3 is given with its conserved first and last residue. Part of the rows lack a size; the others show once, few, many or a class for expanded clones.

V: TRBV6-5
length: 15
J: TRBJ1-5
size: NA
CDR3: CASSLGGVYNQPQHF

V: TRBV28
length: 15
J: TRBJ1-4
size: NA
CDR3: CASSPGTAVNEKLFF

V: TRBV19
length: 13
J: TRBJ2-1
size: NA
CDR3: CASSRQGFDEQFF

V: TRBV28
length: 15
J: TRBJ1-2
size: NA
CDR3: CASTSPPDRDYGYTF

V: TRBV18
length: 15
J: TRBJ1-1
size: once
CDR3: CASSPSATGETEAFF

V: TRBV18
length: 14
J: TRBJ1-1
size: NA
CDR3: CASSGNTRDTEAFF

V: TRBV10-2
length: 12
J: TRBJ2-5
size: NA
CDR3: CASRQTQETQYF

V: TRBV28
length: 15
J: TRBJ2-3
size: NA
CDR3: CASSNSGGSTDTQYF

V: TRBV11-1
length: 15
J: TRBJ1-1
size: NA
CDR3: CASSLYRGMNTEAFF

V: TRBV6-6
length: 15
J: TRBJ1-5
size: NA
CDR3: CASIPGQGGNQPQHF

V: TRBV29-1
length: 13
J: TRBJ2-3
size: NA
CDR3: CSGLTGVTDTQYF

V: TRBV5-1
length: 16
J: TRBJ2-2
size: few
CDR3: CASSIVPGQNTGELFF

V: TRBV18
length: 17
J: TRBJ1-6
size: few
CDR3: CASSPREASPDNSPLHF

V: TRBV21-1
length: 18
J: TRBJ1-2
size: NA
CDR3: CASSTLAEWGRGLWGYTF

V: TRBV7-9
length: 14
J: TRBJ1-2
size: NA
CDR3: CASSLAGGPYGYTF

V: TRBV6-6
length: 16
J: TRBJ1-1
size: NA
CDR3: CASSYRSGQLNTEAFF

V: TRBV28
length: 14
J: TRBJ2-5
size: NA
CDR3: CASRTPGGQETQYF